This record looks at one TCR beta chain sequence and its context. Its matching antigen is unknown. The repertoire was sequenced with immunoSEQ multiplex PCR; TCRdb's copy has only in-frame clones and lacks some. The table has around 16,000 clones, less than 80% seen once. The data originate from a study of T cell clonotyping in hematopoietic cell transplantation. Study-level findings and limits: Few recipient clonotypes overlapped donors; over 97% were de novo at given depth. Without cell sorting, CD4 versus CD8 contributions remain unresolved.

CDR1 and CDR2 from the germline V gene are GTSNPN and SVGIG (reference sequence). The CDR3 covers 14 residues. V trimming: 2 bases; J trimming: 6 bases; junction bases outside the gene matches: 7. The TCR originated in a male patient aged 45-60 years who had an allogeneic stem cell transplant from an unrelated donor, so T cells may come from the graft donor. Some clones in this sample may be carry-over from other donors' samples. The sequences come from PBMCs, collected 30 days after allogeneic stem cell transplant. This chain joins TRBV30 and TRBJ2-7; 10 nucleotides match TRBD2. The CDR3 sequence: CAWSTLGLAIEQYF. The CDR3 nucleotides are TGTGCCTGGAGTACACTGGGACTAGCGATCGAGCAGTACTTC.